Reported below is one T cell receptor beta chain. Its antigen remains unknown. This entry is derived from a study of yellow fever vaccine responses in identical twins. Study observations and caveats: Twins' vaccine T cell responses were reported to seem partly convergent and partly personalized.

TCRdb reprocessed the RT-PCR reads with MiXCR, giving one entry per CDR3 protein. The profile shows approximately 4,000 distinct CDR3 sequences, approximately 85% of them singletons. The CDR3 spans 14 residues. Trimming removed 7 bases from V and 3 bases from J, with 16 bases in between. Germline CDR1 SGHAT, CDR2 FQDESV (reference sequence). The source material was T cells from blood (PBMCs), unsorted or a sorted subset (not recorded which), sampled before or after yellow fever vaccination (not recorded which). The origin of this receptor is a woman aged 18-29 years who received the yellow fever vaccine. V and J are TRBV11-1 and TRBJ2-7; TRBD1 is a possible D gene (7 bases). CDR3: CASNTGQTSYEQYF. CDR3 nucleotide sequence: TGTGCCAGCAACACGGGACAGACTAGCTACGAGCAGTACTTC. The complete variable domain, with remaining parts taken from reference TRBV11-1 and TRBJ2-7, reads EAEVAQSPRYKITEKSQAVAFWCDPISGHATLYWYRQILGQGPELLVQFQDESVVDDSQLPKDRFSAERLKGVDSTLKIQPAELGDSAMYLCASNTGQTSYEQYFGPGTRLTVT.